The TCR beta chain described here comes from a study of shared clonotypes between healthy human individuals (dated by TCRdb to 2019 to 2021). About the study as a whole: The cohort comprised a couple of women and a few men aged 18 to 49 years. To estimate repertoire size and how much clonotypes are shared between individuals, the study performed deep sequencing of blood TCR repertoires from a few healthy adults. Leukapheresis yielded between about 0.9 and 10 billion PBMCs per donor. For each donor, CD4 naive and CD4 memory were each given three plates, CD8 naive was given two plates, and CD8 memory was given one plate. Libraries were prepared and TCR repertoires were sequenced by different laboratories using diverse techniques, in order to increase sequencing depth and limit assay-specific biases. Summary of the overall study and its limitations: Sampling was limited to blood, and TCR repertoires in tissue likely differ from TCR repertoires in blood. Incomplete sequencing was indicated by rarefaction of sorted-subset datasets, despite the large sequencing depth. When four donors were compared, the shared fraction of clonotypes was around 5.1% for naive CD4, less than 4% for naive CD8, more than 2% for memory CD4, and about 0.36% for memory CD8. Estimated clonotype richness was generally larger for naive than for memory subsets. Because the study included a small number of donors, the genetic and exposure-history diversity represented was limited. Clonotypes shared by all four sorted-subset donors showed higher generation probabilities than non-shared clonotypes. Pairwise subsampling indicated that sequencing depth was expected to affect the degree of clonotype sharing among donors.

CD8 naive samples consisted of CD45RO-negative cells that were positively selected for CCR7, yielding a CD45RA+CCR7+ population without TemRA cells. The donors were healthy, HIV-negative adults with no recently reported acute infections or vaccinations. All donors were Caucasian adults living in Nashville, Tennessee, USA. Blood was collected by leukapheresis, and PBMCs were isolated by Ficoll-Histopaque density gradient centrifugation and then cryopreserved in liquid nitrogen vapor phase. Analytical flow cytometry was used to check the purity and quantity of each magnetically sorted T cell population. Genomic DNA was isolated from every sorted fraction and measured by UV absorbance on a Nanodrop 2000c. A note on this clone: Its binding antigen is unknown. Per-base qualities were not stored, and no clone one base away is much larger.

From a lookup of the germline V gene, CDR1 and CDR2 are SGHTS and YDEGEE. The CDR3 starts with the cysteine, ends with the phenylalanine, and has 14 residues. Of the read, only the CDR3 DNA is kept; its 42 bases are in frame from base 1. V loses 3 bases, J loses 6 bases, and the germline ends lie 16 bases apart. Using the deep immunoSEQ assay, multiplex PCR amplified TCR CDR3 regions from genomic DNA. Extracted genomic DNA from each cell subset was spread evenly across all wells of several immunoSEQ 96-well plates, with each plate serving as a replicate. Each replicate PCR for sorted subsets received about 220 ng genomic DNA, equal to some 32,000 T cell genomes. Purified libraries were measured with a Qubit 3.0 fluorometer, size-checked on a Bioanalyzer 2100, and measured again with the KAPA Library Quantification kit. A separate single-read 150-cycle Illumina NextSeq 550 flow cell was used to sequence each immunoSEQ 96-well plate. In the paper's pipeline: Because only junctional sequences without quality scores were contained in the immunoSEQ output, filtering matching that applied to full-length reads could not be performed. To assign V/J genes and CDR3, sequences were annotated against IMGT germline references using PyIR, a Python wrapper for IgBLAST v1.9. Reads were filtered out if the reads had weak V/J assignments (E-value above 1e-6), no CDR3, stop codons, out-of-frame junctions, or ambiguous translated residues. V3J clonotypes were defined by identical inferred V gene, J gene, and CDR3 amino acid sequence. Percentage overlap between repertoires was computed as shared unique clonotypes divided by the size of the smaller repertoire. Three approaches were used to assess repertoire richness: RTK rarefaction, the Chao1 estimator, and Recon v2.1 estimates of unobserved clonotypes. For all TCRbeta clonotypes obtained by the gDNA method from a handful of donors, generation probabilities were computed with OLGA. Imported from immuneACCESS, the table was reduced by TCRdb to in-frame sequences with V and J called. These copies leave out some clones; in studies compared against another copy, an unresolved V gene accounts for under half, and the cause of the remainder is not known. D and trimming come from the DNA, and the V and J calls and clone size come from that table. This sample gives 1.5 million to 2.5 million clones in total; 85% to 95% of them show up just once. The ten largest clones take up 1.2% of the sample.

The sequence is built from TRBV5-8 and TRBJ2-7; the D gene cannot be named for sure. This TCR was sampled from a man aged 18 to 30 in good health. Sequenced material: naive CD8+ T cells sorted from blood. The sample's cell subset or site label, in plain terms: CD45RA+CCR7+. For the CDR3, the sequence is CASSYRARPGEQYF. The DNA is TGTGCCAGCAGCTACCGGGCCCGGCCCGGCGAGCAGTACTTC.